The 23 T cell receptor beta chains in this list originate from one sample, sequenced in a study of shared clonotypes between healthy human individuals. The repertoire was sequenced with immunoSEQ multiplex PCR; TCRdb's copy has only in-frame clones and lacks some. In the table there are over 850,000 clones, around 82% of which are singletons. Sequencing was done on a sample of memory CD4+ T cells from PBMCs. Subset denoted: CD45RA-negative fraction. The source of these receptors is a man between 18 and 35 years old in good health. Some clones in this sample may be carry-over from other donors' samples.

This clone occurred once. The genes are TRBV9 and TRBJ2-3, with 8 bases identical to TRBD1. The length of the CDR3 is 15 residues. The J segment lost 4 bases and the V segment lost 5 bases, leaving 9 bases of the junction unmatched. Looked up from germline, CDR1 is SGDLS and CDR2 is YYNGEE. The CDR3 region has the DNA TGTGCCAGCAGTGATATGGACAGGGACTCAGATACGCAGTATTTT. This translates into CASSDMDRDSDTQYF. The full variable domain, in which reference TRBV9 and TRBJ2-3 provide the parts outside the CDR3, is DSGVTQTPKHLITATGQRVTLRCSPRSGDLSVYWYQQSLDQGLQFLIQYYNGEERAKGNILERFSAQQFPDLHSELNLSSLELGDSALYFCASSDMDRDSDTQYFGPGTRLTVL.

The rearrangement joins TRBV10-2 to TRBJ2-3; D is perhaps TRBD1 (7 bases). V dropped 8 bases and J dropped 0 bases, with 15 bases sitting between them. This CDR3 contains 15 residues. Germline CDR1 and CDR2: WSHSY and SAAADI. This CDR3 reads CASARGAWSTDTQYF. The CDR3 coding sequence is TGCGCCAGCGCCAGGGGGGCTTGGAGCACAGATACGCAGTATTTT.

The chain recombines TRBV27 with TRBJ1-2, with D maybe TRBD1 (5 bases). This CDR3 has 14 residues. Germline CDR1 MNHEY, CDR2 SMNVEV (reference sequence). Trimming removed 0 bases from V and 7 bases from J, with 12 bases in between. The CDR3 DNA reads TGTGCCAGCAGTTTATCTATAGGACACGTTGGCTACACCTTC. This sequence encodes CASSLSIGHVGYTF.

The chain joins TRBV11-2 to TRBJ1-4; no clear D. From germline, CDR1 is SGHAT and CDR2 FQNNGV. V was shortened by 5 bases and J by 0 bases, with 13 bases between the two germline ends. The CDR3 covers 16 residues. This CDR3 reads CASSLGWGSTNEKLFF. As DNA, the CDR3 is TGTGCCAGCAGCCTCGGGTGGGGTTCAACTAATGAAAAACTGTTTTTT.

The chain uses TRBV11-2 and TRBJ2-2; no reliable D call. The CDR3 has 15 amino acids. Germline assignment: CDR1 SGHAT and CDR2 FQNNGV. The V gene lost 4 bases and the J gene lost 0 bases, with 9 bases spanning the gap. The chain's CDR3 is CASSSRLANTGELFF. In nucleotides, the CDR3 is TGTGCCAGCAGCTCCCGTTTGGCGAACACCGGGGAGCTGTTTTTT.

This clone was seen only a few times. The chain links TRBV14 to TRBJ1-4, with D hard to call. With 1 base removed from V and 8 bases from J, the gap between germline ends came to 11 bases. This CDR3 contains 14 residues. Looked up from germline, CDR1 is SGHDN and CDR2 is FVKESK. CDR3 in DNA: TGTGCCAGCAGCCAAGGGCAGCGAATGGAAAAACTGTTTTTT. Translating it yields CASSQGQRMEKLFF.

The genes are TRBV7-9 and TRBJ1-1; TRBD1 might be the D (5 bases). CDR3 length equals 17 residues. Germline-derived CDR1 and CDR2 are SEHNR and FQNEAQ (reference sequence). Trimming removed 2 bases at V and 4 bases at J, with 20 bases between. The chain's CDR3 is CASSLPMGPLRGTEAFF. CDR3 DNA: TGTGCCAGCAGCTTACCCATGGGACCCCTAAGGGGCACTGAAGCTTTCTTT.

This clone has just a few counts. The genes are TRBV10-3 and TRBJ1-1; no definite D call. V dropped 6 bases and J dropped 4 bases, with 12 bases sitting between them. The CDR3 runs to 13 residues. Germline CDR1 is ENHRY and CDR2 is SYGVKD. CDR3 in amino acids: CAISPQSGTEAFF. The CDR3 DNA is TGTGCCATCAGCCCACAGTCGGGCACTGAAGCTTTCTTT.

As to this clone: This sequence may be a read error, since a much larger clone differs from it by one base. This CDR3 is also generated by other DNA sequences in the sample. The rearrangement uses TRBV2 and TRBJ2-7; no firm D call. V lost 5 bases and J 4 bases, leaving 9 bases between the germline ends. The CDR3 is 12 amino acids. Germline V lookup: CDR1 SNHLY, CDR2 FYNNEI. Here the CDR3 reads CASSLESYEQYF. For the CDR3, the DNA is TGTGCCAGCAGTCTCGAATCGTACGAGCAGTACTTC.

The V call is TRBV2, the J call TRBJ1-4, with TRBD1 as a possible D gene (5 bases). V was cut by 10 bases and J by 4 bases, with 13 bases left in between. The CDR3 is made up of 13 amino acids. Per the germline V gene, CDR1 is SNHLY and CDR2 is FYNNEI. The CDR3 reads CATRVPFNEKLFF. The CDR3 nucleotides read TGTGCCACCAGGGTTCCCTTTAATGAAAAACTGTTTTTT.

This clone was picked up one time. The chain links TRBV27 to TRBJ2-3, with 7 bases aligning to TRBD2. CDR1 is MNHEY and CDR2 is SMNVEV in the germline V gene (reference sequence). This CDR3 is 14 amino acids long. V dropped 6 bases and J dropped 5; count of bases not matched to a gene: 8. The CDR3 DNA is TGTGCCAGCAGCGTAATGATAGCGGGAGATACGCAGTATTTT. This sequence encodes CASSVMIAGDTQYF.

This clone came up a few times. J is TRBJ1-2 and V is TRBV19; D is undetermined. CDR1 is LNHDA, CDR2 SQIVND, per germline (reference sequence). The ends were cut back, 5 bases at V and 5 bases at J, with 6 bases in the middle. The CDR3 runs 11 residues. CDR3 nucleotide sequence: TGTGCCAGTAGTGCCATGTATGGCTACACCTTC. Residues: CASSAMYGYTF.

This clone was recorded once. The chain has TRBV2 and TRBJ1-1, with TRBD1 as a possible D gene (5 bases). From germline, CDR1 is SNHLY and CDR2 FYNNEI. The CDR3 extends over 13 amino acids. Trimming removed 7 bases at V and 4 bases at J, with 13 bases between. CDR3 DNA: TGTGCCAGCACTTACGGGGGGGGCACTGAAGCTTTCTTT. Amino acids: CASTYGGGTEAFF.

The chain uses TRBV7-9 and TRBJ2-7; possibly TRBD1 for D (6 bases). The germline V gene has CDR1 SEHNR and CDR2 FQNEAQ (reference sequence). There are 15 residues in the CDR3. V was trimmed by 5 bases and J by 2 bases, leaving 16 bases between them. In DNA form, the CDR3 reads TGTGCCAGCAGCCCAAGACAGGTCTCCGCCTACGAGCAGTACTTC. Protein sequence: CASSPRQVSAYEQYF.

The genes are TRBV5-1 and TRBJ2-5; 12 nucleotides align to TRBD1. CDR1 is SGHRS, CDR2 YFSETQ, per germline. V lost 4 bases to trimming and J lost 4 bases; unmatched junction nucleotides: 5. This CDR3 has 15 residues. The CDR3 DNA sequence: TGCGCCAGCAGCACGGGACAGGGGGCGGCAGAGACCCAGTACTTC. Translating gives CASSTGQGAAETQYF.

The J gene is TRBJ2-1, the V gene TRBV5-4; 9 nucleotides line up with TRBD1. The V gene's germline CDR1 is SGHNT and CDR2 YYREEE (reference sequence). V dropped 2 bases and J dropped 4; count of bases not matched to a gene: 4. The CDR3 is 15 amino acids. Written as DNA, the CDR3 is TGTGCCAGCAGCTTTCCGGGACAGGGTTACAATGAGCAGTTCTTC. This encodes CASSFPGQGYNEQFF.

The chain carries TRBV5-1 and TRBJ2-7; no clear D. The ends were cut back, 0 bases at V and 4 bases at J, with 11 bases in the middle. In germline, CDR1 is SGHRS, CDR2 YFSETQ. The CDR3 covers 14 residues. CDR3 in amino acids: CASSLGVRVYEQYF. CDR3 nucleotides: TGCGCCAGCAGCTTGGGGGTTCGGGTTTACGAGCAGTACTTC.

Here the CDR3 reads CASSYNPSDSYNEQFF. The CDR3 region has the DNA TGTGCCAGCAGTTACAACCCTAGCGACTCCTACAATGAGCAGTTCTTC. The V gene is TRBV6-5, the J gene TRBJ2-1; possibly TRBD2 for D (6 bases). The CDR3 spans 16 residues. Germline-derived CDR1 and CDR2 are MNHEY and SVGAGI. Trimming removed 2 bases from V and 0 bases from J, with 11 bases in between.

This clone was recorded only once. The chain joins TRBV29-1 to TRBJ1-5; tentative D call: TRBD1 (5 bases). Trimming pared 4 bases from V and 6 bases from J, leaving 13 bases between. The CDR3 has 13 amino acids. Per germline, CDR1 SQVTM and CDR2 ANQGSEA. The CDR3 loop reads CSVVWGESQPQHF. The CDR3, as DNA: TGCAGCGTTGTATGGGGGGAGTCTCAGCCCCAGCATTTT.

This clone turned up a few times. The DNA of the CDR3 is TGTGCCAGCAGTTTAAGCCTCCCTGCCGGGGAGCTGTTTTTT. This translates into CASSLSLPAGELFF. The chain links TRBV28 to TRBJ2-2; D not certain. The CDR3 runs 14 residues. From germline, CDR1 is MDHEN and CDR2 SYDVKM. Trimming took 2 bases from V and 6 from J, leaving 10 bases between them. Full variable domain (missing parts from reference TRBV28 and TRBJ2-2): DVKVTQSSRYLVKRTGEKVFLECVQDMDHENMFWYRQDPGLGLRLIYFSYDVKMKEKGDIPEGYSVSREKKERFSLILESASTNQTSMYLCASSLSLPAGELFFGEGSRLTVL.

The chain joins TRBV2 to TRBJ2-2; no reliable D call. CDR1 is SNHLY, CDR2 FYNNEI, per germline. The CDR3 covers 12 residues. V was clipped by 6 bases and J by 5 bases, with 7 bases between them. CDR3 region: CASSEQTGELFF. The CDR3 nucleotides are TGTGCCAGCAGCGAGCAAACCGGGGAGCTGTTTTTT. Full variable domain (missing parts from reference TRBV2 and TRBJ2-2): EPEVTQTPSHQVTQMGQEVILRCVPISNHLYFYWYRQILGQKVEFLVSFYNNEISEKSEIFDDQFSVERPDGSNFTLKIRSTKLEDSAMYFCASSEQTGELFFGEGSRLTVL.

This clone appeared a few times. The CDR3 DNA sequence: TGTGCCAGCAGCTTCGAGGGGGCGTATGGCTACACCTTC. Protein product: CASSFEGAYGYTF. V and J are TRBV7-9 and TRBJ1-2, with 7 bases lining up with TRBD1. The germline CDR1 and CDR2 sequences are SEHNR and FQNEAQ (reference sequence). V shed 3 bases, J shed 5 bases, and the junction held 3 bases outside the gene matches. The CDR3 runs to 13 residues.

The CDR3 sequence is CASSRTSSYNEQFF. The CDR3 DNA is TGCGCCAGCAGCCGGACTAGCTCCTACAATGAGCAGTTCTTC. The chain uses TRBV5-1 and TRBJ2-1; 7 positions match TRBD2. CDR3 length equals 14 residues. CDR1 SGHRS and CDR2 YFSETQ come from the germline V gene. V lost 4 bases to trimming and J lost 0 bases; unmatched junction nucleotides: 1. Supplemented by reference TRBV5-1 and TRBJ2-1, the full variable domain reads KAGVTQTPRYLIKTRGQQVTLSCSPISGHRSVSWYQQTPGQGLQFLFEYFSETQRNKGNFPGRFSGRQFSNSRSEMNVSTLELGDSALYLCASSRTSSYNEQFFGPGTRLTVL.